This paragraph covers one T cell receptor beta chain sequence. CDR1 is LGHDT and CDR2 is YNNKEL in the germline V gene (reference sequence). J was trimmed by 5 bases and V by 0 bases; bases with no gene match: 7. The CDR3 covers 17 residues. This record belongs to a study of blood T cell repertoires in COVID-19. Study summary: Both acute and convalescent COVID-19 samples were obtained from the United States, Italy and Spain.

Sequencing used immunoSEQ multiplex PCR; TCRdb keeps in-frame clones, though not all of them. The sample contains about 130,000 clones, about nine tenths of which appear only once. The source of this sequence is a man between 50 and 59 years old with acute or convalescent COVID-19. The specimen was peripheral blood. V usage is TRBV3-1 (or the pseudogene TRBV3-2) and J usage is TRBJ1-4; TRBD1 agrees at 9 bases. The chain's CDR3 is CASSQEGTGGGNEKLFF. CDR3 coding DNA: TGTGCCAGCAGCCAAGAAGGAACAGGGGGCGGGAATGAAAAACTGTTTTTT.